The clone carrying this T cell receptor beta chain was seen at least ten times. The sample comes from a study of T cell repertoires in cytomegalovirus infection. Germline lookup yields CDR1 SGHTA and CDR2 FQGNSA. J lost 4 bases, V lost 5 bases, and 5 bases had no gene match. This CDR3 has 14 amino acids. TCRdb redid the calling of the reads with MiXCR, one entry per CDR3 protein. This table holds 110,000 to 150,000 distinct CDR3 sequences, approximately 5.9% found once. This receptor was obtained from a human donor in good health (CMV status not recorded). Some clones in this sample may be carry-over from other donors' samples. The rearrangement links TRBV7-2 to TRBJ2-3; 8 bases are a match to TRBD1. Source material: PBMCs. This CDR3 reads CASSPGQGPDTQYF. The CDR3 coding sequence is TGTGCCAGCAGCCCCGGACAGGGCCCAGATACGCAGTATTTT.